This TCR beta chain was recorded in a study of blood T cell repertoires in COVID-19. V lost 3 bases, J lost 2 bases, and 8 bases lay in between. This CDR3 has 13 residues. Germline V gives CDR1 KGHSH, CDR2 LQKENI. How the authors handled the data: Amplification from reference gene primers served as the basis for estimated nucleated cell counts. Clones were read by immunoSEQ multiplex PCR, and TCRdb kept only the in-frame ones, dropping some. The V and J calls and the clone size are those of that table, but D and trimming were determined from the DNA. The profile shows under 300,000 clones, 80% to 85% of them singletons.

The chain joins TRBV18 to TRBJ2-7; possibly TRBD2 for D (6 bases). Source material: peripheral blood. The sequence derives from a woman aged 55-70 years with active or convalescent COVID-19. The chain's CDR3 is CASSPRTTYEQYF. Here the CDR3 DNA reads TGTGCCAGCTCACCCAGGACTACCTACGAGCAGTACTTC.